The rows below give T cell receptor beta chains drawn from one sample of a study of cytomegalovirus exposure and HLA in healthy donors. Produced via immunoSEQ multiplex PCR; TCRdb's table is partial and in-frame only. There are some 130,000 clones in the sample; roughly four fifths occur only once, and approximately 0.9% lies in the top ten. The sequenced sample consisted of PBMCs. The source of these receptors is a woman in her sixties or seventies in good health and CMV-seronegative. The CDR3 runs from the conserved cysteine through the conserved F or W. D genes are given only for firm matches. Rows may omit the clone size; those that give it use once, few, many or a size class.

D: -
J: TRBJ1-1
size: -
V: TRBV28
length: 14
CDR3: CAGRAGRMNTEAFF
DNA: TGTGCCGGACGAGCGGGCAGGATGAACACTGAAGCTTTCTTT

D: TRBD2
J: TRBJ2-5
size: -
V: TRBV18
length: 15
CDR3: CASSPSSGGQETQYF
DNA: TGTGCCAGCTCACCATCGAGCGGGGGGCAAGAGACCCAGTACTTC

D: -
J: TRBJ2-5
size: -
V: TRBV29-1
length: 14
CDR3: CSVEDPRQQETQYF
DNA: TGCAGCGTTGAAGACCCTCGACAGCAAGAGACCCAGTACTTC

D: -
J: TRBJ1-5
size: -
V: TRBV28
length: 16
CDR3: CASSSRQRYSNQPQHF
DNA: TGTGCCAGCAGTTCCCGACAGCGTTATAGCAATCAGCCCCAGCATTTT

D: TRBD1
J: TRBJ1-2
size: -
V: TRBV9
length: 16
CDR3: CASSTPVTGWLYGYTF
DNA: TGTGCCAGCAGCACCCCCGTGACAGGGTGGCTTTATGGCTACACCTTC

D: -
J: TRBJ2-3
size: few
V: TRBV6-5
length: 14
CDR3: CASKIGEITDTQYF
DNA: TGTGCCAGCAAAATTGGGGAGATCACAGATACGCAGTATTTT

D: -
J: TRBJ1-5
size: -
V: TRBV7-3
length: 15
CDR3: CASSLAADSNQPQHF
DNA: TGTGCCAGCAGCTTAGCGGCAGATAGCAATCAGCCCCAGCATTTT

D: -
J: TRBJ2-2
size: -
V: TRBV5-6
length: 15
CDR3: CASSRPTPNTGELFF
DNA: TGTGCCAGCAGCCGACCGACACCGAACACCGGGGAGCTGTTTTTT

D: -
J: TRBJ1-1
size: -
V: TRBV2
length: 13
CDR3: CASSPWGRTEAFF
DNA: TGTGCCAGCAGTCCCTGGGGGCGCACTGAAGCTTTCTTT

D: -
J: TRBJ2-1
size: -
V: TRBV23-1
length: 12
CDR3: CASRRPGGWEFF
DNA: TGCGCCAGCAGGAGGCCTGGGGGGTGGGAGTTCTTC

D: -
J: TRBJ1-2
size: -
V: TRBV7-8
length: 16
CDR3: CASSLDGRAGNYGYTF
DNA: TGTGCCAGCAGCTTAGACGGCAGGGCTGGGAACTATGGCTACACCTTC

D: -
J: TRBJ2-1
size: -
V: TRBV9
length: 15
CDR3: CASSPWGSGYNEQFF
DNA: TGTGCCAGCAGCCCGTGGGGTAGCGGCTACAATGAGCAGTTCTTC

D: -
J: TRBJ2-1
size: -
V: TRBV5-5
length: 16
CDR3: CASRVAGSRAYNEQFF
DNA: TGTGCCAGCCGCGTCGCGGGGAGTCGCGCCTACAATGAGCAGTTCTTC

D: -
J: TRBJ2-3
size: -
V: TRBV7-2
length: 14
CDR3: CASSLASTADTQYF
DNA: TGTGCCAGCAGCTTAGCTAGTACGGCAGATACGCAGTATTTT

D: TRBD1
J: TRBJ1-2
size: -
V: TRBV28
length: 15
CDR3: CASSLPGQRQGGYTF
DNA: TGTGCCAGCAGCCTACCGGGACAGAGACAGGGTGGCTACACCTTC

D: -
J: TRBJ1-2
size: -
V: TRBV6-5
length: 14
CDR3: CASSYDPARYGYTF
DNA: TGTGCCAGCAGTTACGACCCTGCGAGGTATGGCTACACCTTC

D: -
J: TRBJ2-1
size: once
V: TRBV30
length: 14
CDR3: CAWSGPGSYNEQFF
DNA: TGTGCCTGGAGTGGACCAGGCTCCTACAATGAGCAGTTCTTC

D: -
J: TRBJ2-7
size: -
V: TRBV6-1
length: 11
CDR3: CASSDAYEQYF
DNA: TGTGCCAGCAGTGACGCCTACGAGCAGTACTTC

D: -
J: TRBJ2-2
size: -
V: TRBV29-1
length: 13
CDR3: CSVLKRNTGELFF
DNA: TGCAGCGTCTTGAAGCGGAACACCGGGGAGCTGTTTTTT

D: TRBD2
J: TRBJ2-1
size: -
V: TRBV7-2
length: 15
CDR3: CASSPGGGSYNEQFF
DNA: TGTGCCAGCAGCCCTGGGGGGGGCTCCTACAATGAGCAGTTCTTC

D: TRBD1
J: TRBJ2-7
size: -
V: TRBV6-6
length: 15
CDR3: CASSYLGTGVDEQYF
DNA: TGTGCCAGCAGTTACCTCGGGACAGGGGTCGACGAGCAGTACTTC

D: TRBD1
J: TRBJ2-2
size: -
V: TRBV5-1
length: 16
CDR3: CASSLGNTGGTGELFF
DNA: TGCGCCAGCAGCTTGGGAAACACAGGGGGCACCGGGGAGCTGTTTTTT

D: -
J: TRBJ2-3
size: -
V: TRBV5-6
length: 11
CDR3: CASGAKDTQYF
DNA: TGTGCCAGCGGGGCGAAGGATACGCAGTATTTT

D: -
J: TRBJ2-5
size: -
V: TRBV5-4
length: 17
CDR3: CASSGDSFVGAGETQYF
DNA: TGTGCCAGCAGCGGTGACAGTTTTGTTGGAGCGGGAGAGACCCAGTACTTC

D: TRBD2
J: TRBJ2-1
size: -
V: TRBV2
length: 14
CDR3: CASSVPTSGPEQFF
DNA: TGTGCCAGCAGTGTGCCGACTAGCGGGCCTGAGCAGTTCTTC

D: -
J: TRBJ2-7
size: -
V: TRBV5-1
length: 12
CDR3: CASSSLSSEQYF
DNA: TGCGCCAGCAGCTCCCTATCCTCCGAGCAGTACTTC

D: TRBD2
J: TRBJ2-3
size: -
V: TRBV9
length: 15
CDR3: CASSPREGSTDTQYF
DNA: TGTGCCAGCAGCCCCAGGGAGGGGAGCACAGATACGCAGTATTTT

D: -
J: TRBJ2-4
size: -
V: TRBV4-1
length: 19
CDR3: CASSQGAFPSQVAKNIQYF
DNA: TGCGCCAGCAGCCAAGGAGCTTTCCCCTCCCAGGTTGCCAAAAACATTCAGTACTTC

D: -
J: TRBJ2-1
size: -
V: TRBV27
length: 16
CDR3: CASSLSYARTYNEQFF
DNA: TGTGCCAGCAGTCTAAGTTATGCGAGGACATACAATGAGCAGTTCTTC

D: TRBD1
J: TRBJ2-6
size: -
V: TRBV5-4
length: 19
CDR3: CASSSSGTGLSSGANVLTF
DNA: TGTGCCAGCAGCTCCTCCGGGACAGGGCTTTCCTCTGGGGCCAACGTCCTGACTTTC

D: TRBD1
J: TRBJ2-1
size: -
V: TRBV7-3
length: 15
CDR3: CASSLKQGADNEQFF
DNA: TGTGCCAGCAGCTTAAAACAGGGGGCCGACAATGAGCAGTTCTTC

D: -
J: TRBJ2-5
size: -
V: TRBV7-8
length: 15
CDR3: CASSSGMGYQETQYF
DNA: TGTGCCAGCAGCTCCGGGATGGGGTACCAAGAGACCCAGTACTTC

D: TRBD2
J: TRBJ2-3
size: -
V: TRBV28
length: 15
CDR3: CASSLGGGSTDTQYF
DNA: TGTGCCAGCAGTTTAGGGGGGGGTAGCACAGATACGCAGTATTTT

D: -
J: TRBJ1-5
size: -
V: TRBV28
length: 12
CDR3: CASSLQDQPQHF
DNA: TGTGCCAGCAGTTTACAGGATCAGCCCCAGCATTTT

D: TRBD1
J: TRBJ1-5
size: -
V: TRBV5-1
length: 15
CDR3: CASSPGQAANQPQHF
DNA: TGCGCCAGCAGCCCGGGACAGGCAGCGAATCAGCCCCAGCATTTT

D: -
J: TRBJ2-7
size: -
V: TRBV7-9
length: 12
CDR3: CASSSTVLEQYF
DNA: TGTGCCAGCAGCTCGACAGTTCTGGAGCAGTACTTC

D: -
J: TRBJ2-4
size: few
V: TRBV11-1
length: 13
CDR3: CASSFTRLGIQYF
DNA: TGTGCCAGCAGCTTCACCAGACTCGGCATTCAGTACTTC

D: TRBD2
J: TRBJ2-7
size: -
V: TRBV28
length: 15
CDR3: CASRSLGGGGIGPSF
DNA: TGTGCCAGCAGATCCCTTGGTGGGGGGGGGATTGGCCCCTCATTC

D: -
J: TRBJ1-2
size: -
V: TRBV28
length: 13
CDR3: CASRDITVFGYTF
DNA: TGTGCCAGCAGGGACATTACCGTTTTCGGCTACACCTTC

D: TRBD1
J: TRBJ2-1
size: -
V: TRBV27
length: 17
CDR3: CASSFRAGGSSYNEQFF
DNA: TGTGCCAGCAGTTTTCGGGCAGGGGGTAGCTCCTACAATGAGCAGTTCTTC

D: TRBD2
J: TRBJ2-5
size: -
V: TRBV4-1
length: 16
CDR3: CASSQASRGGRETQYF
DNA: TGCGCCAGCAGCCAAGCTTCCCGGGGGGGCCGGGAGACCCAGTACTTC

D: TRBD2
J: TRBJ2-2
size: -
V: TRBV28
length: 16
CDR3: CASSFGGRANTGELFF
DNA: TGTGCCAGCAGTTTCGGCGGGAGGGCGAACACCGGGGAGCTGTTTTTT

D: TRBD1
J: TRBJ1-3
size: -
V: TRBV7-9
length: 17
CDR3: CASSLALDRGRGNTIYF
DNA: TGTGCCAGCAGCTTAGCGTTGGACAGGGGGCGAGGAAACACCATATATTTT

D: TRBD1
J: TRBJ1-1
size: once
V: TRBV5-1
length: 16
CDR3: CASSLGQGGVWTEAFF
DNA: TGCGCCAGCAGCCTCGGACAGGGAGGTGTTTGGACTGAAGCTTTCTTT

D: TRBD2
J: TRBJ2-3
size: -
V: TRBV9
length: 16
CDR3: CASSVGSSGNTDTQYF
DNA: TGTGCCAGCAGCGTAGGATCCAGCGGGAACACAGATACGCAGTATTTT

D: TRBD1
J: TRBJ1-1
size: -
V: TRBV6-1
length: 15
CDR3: CASSEMTGVNTEAFF
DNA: TGTGCCAGCAGTGAAATGACAGGGGTGAACACTGAAGCTTTCTTT

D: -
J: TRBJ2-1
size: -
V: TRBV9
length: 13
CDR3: CASSVEPGNEQFF
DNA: TGTGCCAGCAGCGTAGAGCCAGGTAATGAGCAGTTCTTC

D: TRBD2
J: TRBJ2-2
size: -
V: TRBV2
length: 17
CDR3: CASSELAGVRGTGELFF
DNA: TGTGCCAGCAGTGAACTAGCGGGGGTTCGTGGCACCGGGGAGCTGTTTTTT

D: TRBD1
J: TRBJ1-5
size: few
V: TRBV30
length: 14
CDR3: CAWSRTGTNQPQHF
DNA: TGTGCCTGGAGCAGGACAGGGACCAATCAGCCCCAGCATTTT

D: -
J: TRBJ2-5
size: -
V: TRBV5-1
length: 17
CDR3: CASSFGLQGGLGETQYF
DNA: TGCGCCAGCAGCTTTGGCCTCCAAGGGGGTCTTGGGGAGACCCAGTACTTC

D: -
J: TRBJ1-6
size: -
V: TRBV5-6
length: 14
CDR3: CASSLGGQASPLHF
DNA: TGTGCCAGCAGCTTGGGTGGGCAGGCTTCACCCCTCCACTTT

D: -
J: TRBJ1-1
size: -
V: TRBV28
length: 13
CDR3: CASSRRVNTEAFF
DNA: TGTGCCAGCAGCCGGCGGGTGAACACTGAAGCTTTCTTT

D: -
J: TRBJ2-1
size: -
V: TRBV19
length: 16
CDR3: CASLAGAGARRNEQFF
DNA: TGTGCCAGCCTTGCGGGGGCGGGTGCTCGCAGGAATGAGCAGTTCTTC

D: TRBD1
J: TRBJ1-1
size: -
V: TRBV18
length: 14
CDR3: CASSLRTGDTEAFF
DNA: TGTGCCAGCTCACTCCGGACAGGGGACACTGAAGCTTTCTTT

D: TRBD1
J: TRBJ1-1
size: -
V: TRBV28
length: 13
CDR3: CASGETGDTEAFF
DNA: TGTGCCAGCGGAGAAACAGGGGACACTGAAGCTTTCTTT